The 11 T cell receptor beta chains listed next were all sequenced from one sample in a study of response to subunit inactivated influenza vaccine (dated by TCRdb to about 2018). The method behind the library was RT-PCR. Reads for this sample came from an Illumina HiSeq 2500. TCRdb itself trimmed the public reads at Q25 with fastp, ran MiXCR and retained productive beta chains. Each entry merges the rows of one CDR3 protein and shows their most common DNA and genes. Present in this sample are about 570,000 distinct CDR3 sequences, around 10% of which were seen just once. The ten largest clones add up to 9.5% to 12% of the sample. Separately, the same data were catalogued under a study of T cells expressing NK-cell markers. As noted in the second study: 5'RACE template switching, by which a universal primer site and unique molecular identifiers were added, was used to make TCR beta cDNA libraries.

The source material was PBMCs from blood, sampled on the day of vaccination. The receptors here all came from a man aged 45-65 years who received an inactivated influenza vaccine. Donor details come from another sample of the same person, matched by shared clones.

This clonotype was counted between two and nine times. The rearrangement uses TRBV4-2 and TRBJ2-3; TRBD2 aligns across 15 bases. Germline-derived CDR1 and CDR2 are LGHNA and YNFKEQ. The ends lost 4 bases at V and 5 bases at J; junction bases unmatched: 7. CDR3 length: 17 amino acids. The CDR3 region is CASSRGLAGGPGDTQYF. CDR3 sequence (DNA): TGTGCCAGCAGCCGCGGACTAGCGGGGGGGCCTGGAGATACGCAGTATTTT.

A few counts support this clonotype. This sequence joins TRBV28 and TRBJ2-5, with unresolved D. Germline V CDR1 and CDR2: MDHEN, SYDVKM. The CDR3 runs to 13 residues. V was trimmed by 9 bases and J by 10 bases, leaving 21 bases between them. Here the CDR3 reads CASTPRQAGVQYF. In nucleotides, the CDR3 is TGTGCCAGTACTCCCCGGCAGGCAGGCGTCCAGTACTTC.

This clonotype has a handful of counts. The chain employs TRBV28 and TRBJ1-2; D not certain. V lost 5 bases and J lost 4, with 14 bases in between. Germline V gene sequence: CDR1 MDHEN, CDR2 SYDVKM. The CDR3 covers 14 residues. CDR3 residues: CASSLRLLGYGYTF. The CDR3 nucleotides read TGTGCCAGCAGTCTACGTTTGTTGGGCTATGGCTACACCTTC.

The CDR3 here is CASSLRGTAYEQYF. For the CDR3, the DNA is TGCGCCAGCAGCTTGCGCGGGACAGCCTACGAGCAGTACTTC. This sequence joins TRBV5-1 and TRBJ2-7; weak D call: TRBD1 (7 bases). The CDR3 is made up of 14 amino acids. Germline values: CDR1 SGHRS, CDR2 YFSETQ. The ends were cut back, 1 base at V and 2 bases at J, with 10 bases in the middle.

This chain joins TRBV12-3 or TRBV12-4 and TRBJ1-1, with a possible D match to TRBD1 (5 bases). This CDR3 comprises 13 residues. Trimming stripped 7 bases from V and 4 bases from J, with 13 bases between. CDR3 region: CASTSGGGTEAFF. The CDR3 DNA sequence: TGTGCCAGCACTAGCGGCGGGGGCACTGAAGCTTTCTTT.

The chain recombines TRBV5-1 with TRBJ2-1; TRBD2 aligns across 10 bases. J lost 12 bases, V lost 0 bases, and 9 bases had no gene match. This CDR3 contains 15 residues. CDR1 is SGHRS and CDR2 is YFSETQ in the germline V gene. The CDR3: CASSLGTSGAVGQFF. The CDR3 nucleotides read TGCGCCAGCAGCTTGGGGACTAGCGGTGCCGTTGGGCAGTTCTTC. The variable domain in full, with the rest retrieved from reference TRBV5-1 and TRBJ2-1, is KAGVTQTPRYLIKTRGQQVTLSCSPISGHRSVSWYQQTPGQGLQFLFEYFSETQRNKGNFPGRFSGRQFSNSRSEMNVSTLELGDSALYLCASSLGTSGAVGQFFGPGTRLTVL.

This clonotype was seen ten or more times. The chain uses TRBV7-2 and TRBJ2-6; D is possibly TRBD2 (6 bases). The germline V gene has CDR1 SGHTA and CDR2 FQGNSA. The germline V and J ends were trimmed by 5 bases and 0 bases, with 14 bases remaining between them. This CDR3 is 17 amino acids long. CDR3 in amino acids: CASSPGGGSSGANVLTF. As DNA, the CDR3 is TGTGCCAGCAGCCCAGGCGGAGGGAGCTCTGGGGCCAACGTCCTGACTTTC. Drawing the rest from reference TRBV7-2 and TRBJ2-6, the complete variable domain is GAGVSQSPSNKVTEKGKDVELRCDPISGHTALYWYRQSLGQGLEFLIYFQGNSAPDKSGLPSDRFSAERTGGSVSTLTIQRTQQEDSAVYLCASSPGGGSSGANVLTFGAGSRLTVL.

There are a few counts of this clonotype. The rearrangement joins TRBV4-3 to TRBJ2-5, with no clear D. V was trimmed by 4 bases and J by 1 base, leaving 7 bases between them. The CDR3 is 13 residues long. Per the germline V gene, CDR1 is LGHNA and CDR2 is YSLEER. The CDR3 reads CASSPHPQETQYF. DNA for the CDR3: TGCGCCAGCAGCCCCCACCCCCAAGAGACCCAGTACTTC.

The chain uses TRBV12-3 or TRBV12-4 and TRBJ2-5; 7 bases agree with TRBD1. V shed 8 bases, J shed 5 bases, and the junction held 17 bases outside the gene matches. There are 16 residues in the CDR3. The CDR3 spells CASGDRTGALTETQYF. In nucleotides, the CDR3 is TGTGCCAGCGGCGACAGGACAGGCGCCTTAACTGAGACCCAGTACTTC.

This chain links TRBV6-2 or TRBV6-3 with TRBJ2-3; a weak D match, TRBD2 (5 bases). Trimming stripped 2 bases from V and 0 bases from J, with 27 bases between. The CDR3 is made up of 21 amino acids. Per the germline V gene, CDR1 is MNHEY and CDR2 is SVGEGT. The CDR3 reads CASSYLPIIKPRGLSTDTQYF. DNA for the CDR3: TGTGCCAGCAGTTACCTACCCATTATCAAACCCCGAGGGTTGAGCACAGATACGCAGTATTTT.

The genes are TRBV12-3 or TRBV12-4 and TRBJ2-2, with D possibly called TRBD1 or TRBD2 (6 bases each). Between the trimmed V and J ends, which lost 5 bases and 8 bases, there was a span of 18 bases. This CDR3 has 15 amino acids. CDR3 sequence reads: CASSLPRRGAGELFF. CDR3 sequence (DNA): TGTGCCAGCAGTCTCCCTCGTAGGGGGGCGGGGGAGCTGTTTTTT.